This T cell receptor beta chain was observed in a study of immune evolution from preneoplasia to lung adenocarcinoma. Measured with immunoSEQ multiplex PCR; TCRdb has only the in-frame clones, and not every one. Altogether roughly 3,000 clones are present, more than 60% being singletons, with the ten largest covering over 8%. V lost 0 bases to trimming and J lost 4 bases, with 12 bases between them. This CDR3 contains 16 residues. CDR1 and CDR2 (germline): MNHEY, SVGAGI. The sequence came from a person between 65 and 79 years old with lung adenocarcinoma. The sequenced sample was FFPE atypical adenomatous hyperplasia tissue from the lung. The subset is: atypical adenomatous hyperplasia (AAH), lung preneoplasia. The chain couples TRBV6-5 to TRBJ2-2; D gene uncertain. CDR3 sequence: CASSYSQDKPTGELFF. CDR3 nucleotide sequence: TGTGCCAGCAGTTACTCGCAAGACAAACCCACCGGGGAGCTGTTTTTT.